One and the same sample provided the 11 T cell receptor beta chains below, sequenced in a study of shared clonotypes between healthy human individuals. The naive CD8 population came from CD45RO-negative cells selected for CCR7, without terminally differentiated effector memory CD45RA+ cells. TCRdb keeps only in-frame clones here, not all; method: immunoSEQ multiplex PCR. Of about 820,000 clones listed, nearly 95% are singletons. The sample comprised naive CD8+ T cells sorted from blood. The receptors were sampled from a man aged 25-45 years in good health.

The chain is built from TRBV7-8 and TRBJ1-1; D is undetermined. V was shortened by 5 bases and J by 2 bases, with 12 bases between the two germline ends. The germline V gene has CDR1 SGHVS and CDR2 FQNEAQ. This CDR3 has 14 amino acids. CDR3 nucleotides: TGTGCCAGCAGCACACGCGGCCTTAACACTGAAGCTTTCTTT. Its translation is CASSTRGLNTEAFF.

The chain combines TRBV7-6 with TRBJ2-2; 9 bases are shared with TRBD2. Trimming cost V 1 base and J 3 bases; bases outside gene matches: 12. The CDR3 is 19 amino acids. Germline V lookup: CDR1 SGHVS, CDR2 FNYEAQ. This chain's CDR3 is CASSLGASGTMGHTGELFF. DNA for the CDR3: TGTGCCAGCAGCTTAGGGGCTAGCGGGACTATGGGCCACACCGGGGAGCTGTTTTTT.

CDR3 residues: CASSSNRGNSNQPQHF. In DNA, the CDR3 is TGTGCCAGCAGCTCTAACAGGGGGAATAGCAATCAGCCCCAGCATTTT. This chain joins TRBV7-2 and TRBJ1-5; 8 bases fit TRBD1. V lost 4 bases, J lost 0 bases, and 5 bases stayed unmatched. CDR3 length: 16 residues. Germline loops: CDR1 SGHTA, CDR2 FQGNSA. Combining the CDR3 with reference TRBV7-2 and TRBJ1-5 gives the whole variable domain GAGVSQSPSNKVTEKGKDVELRCDPISGHTALYWYRQSLGQGLEFLIYFQGNSAPDKSGLPSDRFSAERTGGSVSTLTIQRTQQEDSAVYLCASSSNRGNSNQPQHFGDGTRLSIL.

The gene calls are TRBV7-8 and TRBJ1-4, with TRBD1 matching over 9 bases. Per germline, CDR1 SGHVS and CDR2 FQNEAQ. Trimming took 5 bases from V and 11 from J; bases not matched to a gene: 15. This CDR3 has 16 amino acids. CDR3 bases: TGTGCCAGCAGCCCGAGACAGGGGGGGGATAGTGGGAAACTGTTTTTT. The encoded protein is CASSPRQGGDSGKLFF.

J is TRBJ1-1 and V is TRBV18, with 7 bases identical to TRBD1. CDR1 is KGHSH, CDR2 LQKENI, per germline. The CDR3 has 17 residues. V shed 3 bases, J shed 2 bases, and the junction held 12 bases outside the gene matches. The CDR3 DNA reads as TGTGCCAGCTCACCCAACCTGGGACAGAGCCAAAACACTGAAGCTTTCTTT. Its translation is CASSPNLGQSQNTEAFF.

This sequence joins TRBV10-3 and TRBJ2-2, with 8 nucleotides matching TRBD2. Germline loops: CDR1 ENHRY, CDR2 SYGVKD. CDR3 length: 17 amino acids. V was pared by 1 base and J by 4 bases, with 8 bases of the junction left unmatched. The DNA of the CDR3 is TGTGCCATCAGTGAGTTTCCCAGCGGGAGAGGCACCGGGGAGCTGTTTTTT. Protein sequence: CAISEFPSGRGTGELFF.

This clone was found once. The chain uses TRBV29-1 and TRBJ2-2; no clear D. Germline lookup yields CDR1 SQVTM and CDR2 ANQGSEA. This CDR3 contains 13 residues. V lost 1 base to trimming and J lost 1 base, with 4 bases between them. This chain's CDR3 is CSVEVRNTGELFF. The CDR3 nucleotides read TGCAGCGTTGAAGTTCGGAACACCGGGGAGCTGTTTTTT.

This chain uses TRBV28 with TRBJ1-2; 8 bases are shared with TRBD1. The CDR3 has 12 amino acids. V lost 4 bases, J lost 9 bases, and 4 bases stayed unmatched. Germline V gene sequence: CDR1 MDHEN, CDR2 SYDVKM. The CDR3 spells CASSWTGPSYTF. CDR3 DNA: TGTGCCAGCAGTTGGACAGGGCCCAGCTACACCTTC.

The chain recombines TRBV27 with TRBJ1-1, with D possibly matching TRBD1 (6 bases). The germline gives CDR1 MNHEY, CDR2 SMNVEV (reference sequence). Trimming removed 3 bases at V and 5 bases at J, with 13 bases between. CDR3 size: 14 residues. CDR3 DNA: TGTGCCAGCAGTTTGCGGGGGACACTTACTGAAGCTTTCTTT. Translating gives CASSLRGTLTEAFF.

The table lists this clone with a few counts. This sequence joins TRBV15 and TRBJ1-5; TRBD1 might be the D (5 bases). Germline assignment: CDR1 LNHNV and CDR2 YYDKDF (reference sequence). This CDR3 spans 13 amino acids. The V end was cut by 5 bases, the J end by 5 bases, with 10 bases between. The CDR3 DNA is TGTGCCACCAGCCCCCAGGGATATCAGCCCCAGCATTTT. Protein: CATSPQGYQPQHF.

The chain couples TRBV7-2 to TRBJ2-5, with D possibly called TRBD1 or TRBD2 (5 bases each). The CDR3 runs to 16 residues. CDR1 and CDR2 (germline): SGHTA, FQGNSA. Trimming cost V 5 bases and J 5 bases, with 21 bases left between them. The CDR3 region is CASSPGPAGSRETQYF. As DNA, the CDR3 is TGTGCCAGCAGCCCAGGGCCGGCGGGTAGTAGGGAGACCCAGTACTTC.